This TCR beta chain was recorded in a study of T cells after yellow fever vaccination. Notes on the study in general: It was a small share of clonotypes that appeared in both CD4 and CD8 compartments.

MiXCR, applied by TCRdb to the 5' RACE reads, yields one record per CDR3 protein. The table has approximately 120,000 distinct CDR3 sequences, under 8.5% seen once; the top ten hold approximately 2.7%. Ten or more counts support this clonotype. Its target is unknown. CDR1 and CDR2 (germline): SGHRS, YFSETQ. Trimming took 4 bases from V and 5 from J, leaving 15 bases between them. CDR3 length equals 14 residues. Here the sequenced sample was CD4+ T cells sorted from PBMCs, taken about 10 days after the first yellow fever vaccination. The TCR sequence derives from a man in his late teens or twenties who received the YFV17D yellow fever vaccine. The V gene is TRBV5-1, the J gene TRBJ2-5; D gene uncertain. CDR3 region: CASSVGFNGETQYF. CDR3 DNA sequence: TGCGCCAGCAGCGTGGGATTTAATGGGGAGACCCAGTACTTC.